These 18 T cell receptor beta chains were all obtained from the same sample, sequenced in a study of blood T cell repertoires in COVID-19. TCRdb's table, derived via immunoSEQ multiplex PCR, lists solely in-frame clones and lacks some. The sample has 130,000 or so clones; around 89% are singletons. The sequenced sample consisted of peripheral blood. The receptors come from a man between 45 and 60 years old with active or convalescent COVID-19.

The rearrangement uses TRBV6-5 and TRBJ1-6; 7 bases line up with TRBD1. The germline V gene encodes CDR1 MNHEY and CDR2 SVGAGI. The CDR3 length is 13 residues. With V trimmed by 7 bases and J by 4 bases, 1 base remained unmatched. The CDR3, as DNA: TGTGCCAGCACGACAGGGTATAATTCACCCCTCCACTTT. Translated: CASTTGYNSPLHF.

J is TRBJ2-2 and V is TRBV6-5; maybe TRBD1 (6 bases). This CDR3 spans 16 amino acids. Germline assignment: CDR1 MNHEY and CDR2 SVGAGI. The V and J ends lost 1 base and 4 bases respectively, with 13 bases between them. CDR3 bases: TGTGCCAGCAGTTACTATTACAGGGCCGTCACCGGGGAGCTGTTTTTT. This translates into CASSYYYRAVTGELFF.

The chain joins TRBV3-1 (or the pseudogene TRBV3-2) to TRBJ2-1; 10 bases agree with TRBD2. Per the germline V gene, CDR1 is LGHDT and CDR2 is YNNKEL (reference sequence). This CDR3 is built from 15 residues. J lost 7 bases, V lost 2 bases, and 5 bases had no gene match. The CDR3 sequence: CASSQLAGVSNEQFF. CDR3 coding DNA: TGTGCCAGCAGCCAACTAGCGGGAGTGTCGAATGAGCAGTTCTTC.

This clone was seen once. This rearrangement joins TRBV2 to TRBJ2-7; 9 nucleotides agree with TRBD2. In germline, CDR1 is SNHLY, CDR2 FYNNEI. With V trimmed by 4 bases and J by 10 bases, 14 bases remained unmatched. CDR3 length: 15 amino acids. The CDR3 reads CASSGHVAGGAGQYF. CDR3 bases: TGTGCCAGCAGTGGGCATGTGGCGGGGGGGGCAGGACAGTACTTC.

V is TRBV7-2 and J is TRBJ1-5, with D maybe TRBD1 (5 bases). CDR1 SGHTA and CDR2 FQGNSA come from the germline V gene. The CDR3 runs to 13 residues. Between the trimmed V and J ends, which lost 2 bases and 6 bases, there was a span of 8 bases. The CDR3 loop reads CASSLQGSQPQHF. The CDR3 DNA reads as TGTGCCAGCAGCTTACAGGGCAGTCAGCCCCAGCATTTT.

The chain employs TRBV10-3 and TRBJ1-3; D unresolved. Trimming took off 3 bases at V and 4 bases at J, with 16 bases between the two ends. This CDR3 comprises 16 residues. Per the germline V gene, CDR1 is ENHRY and CDR2 is SYGVKD. The CDR3 reads CAISDLLGETGNTIYF. DNA for the CDR3: TGTGCCATCAGTGATTTACTGGGCGAAACGGGAAACACCATATATTTT.

This clone appeared a single time. The rearrangement joins TRBV11-2 to TRBJ2-3, with D unclear. The V end was cut by 6 bases, the J end by 1 base, with 14 bases between. The CDR3 spans 15 residues. Per germline, CDR1 SGHAT and CDR2 FQNNGV. CDR3 nucleotide sequence: TGTGCCAGCAGTCGTGACATTTATGGCACAGATACGCAGTATTTT. It is translated as CASSRDIYGTDTQYF. The entire variable domain, with the rest obtained from reference TRBV11-2 and TRBJ2-3, is as follows: EAGVAQSPRYKIIEKRQSVAFWCNPISGHATLYWYQQILGQGPKLLIQFQNNGVVDDSQLPKDRFSAERLKGVDSTLKIQPAKLEDSAVYLCASSRDIYGTDTQYFGPGTRLTVL.

Comments on this clone: The same CDR3 is also encoded by other DNA sequences in this sample. This chain joins TRBV6-2 or TRBV6-3 and TRBJ2-7; TRBD2 agrees at 7 bases. The CDR3 loop spans 13 amino acids. Germline CDR1 MNHEY, CDR2 SVGEGT. V was clipped by 5 bases and J by 2 bases; unmatched bases: 3. Here the CDR3 reads CASSLTSTYEQYF. The CDR3 nucleotides read TGTGCCAGCAGTCTGACTAGCACCTACGAGCAGTACTTC.

The rearrangement links TRBV5-4 to TRBJ2-7; 7 bases are shared with TRBD1. The ends lost 4 bases at V and 7 bases at J; junction bases unmatched: 11. The germline gives CDR1 SGHNT, CDR2 YYREEE (reference sequence). The CDR3 is 14 residues long. The CDR3 DNA reads TGTGCCAGCAGCCCGCCGGACAGGTTAATGGAGCAGTACTTC. This encodes CASSPPDRLMEQYF.

This chain joins TRBV6-5 and TRBJ2-7; tentatively, D is TRBD1 (6 bases). The V gene lost 10 bases and the J gene lost 2 bases, with 9 bases spanning the gap. Germline loops: CDR1 MNHEY, CDR2 SVGAGI. The CDR3 loop spans 11 amino acids. The CDR3 reads CAITGTYEQYF. The CDR3 DNA reads TGTGCCATCACAGGGACCTACGAGCAGTACTTC.

The chain has TRBV5-1 and TRBJ1-1; D might be TRBD1 (5 bases). With 4 bases removed from V and 8 bases from J, the gap between germline ends came to 18 bases. The CDR3 extends over 14 amino acids. Germline CDR1 and CDR2: SGHRS and YFSETQ. The CDR3 here is CASSTRDPRGEAFF. CDR3 bases: TGCGCCAGCAGCACGCGGGACCCTAGGGGCGAAGCTTTCTTT.

This chain joins TRBV24-1 and TRBJ1-2; D is uncertain. CDR1 and CDR2 from the germline V gene are KGHDR and SFDVKD. The CDR3 contains 13 residues. V lost 9 bases to trimming and J lost 6 bases, with 16 bases between them. The CDR3 DNA reads as TGTGCCACCGAAAGCGGACGGAGCGATGGCTACACCTTC. Protein product: CATESGRSDGYTF.

The V gene is TRBV4-2, the J gene TRBJ2-7, with TRBD2 matching over 11 bases. Germline CDR1 LGHNA, CDR2 YNFKEQ. The CDR3 extends over 18 amino acids. Trimming cost V 4 bases and J 1 base; bases outside gene matches: 12. The CDR3 region is CASSRKLPTSGESYEQYF. Written as DNA, the CDR3 is TGTGCCAGCAGCCGCAAACTCCCGACTAGCGGGGAATCCTACGAGCAGTACTTC.

The chain joins TRBV23-1 to TRBJ1-1; a possible D gene is TRBD1 (6 bases). Being an ORF, TRBV23-1 has a function that is uncertain. Trimming took off 7 bases at V and 1 base at J, with 19 bases between the two ends. The CDR3 contains 16 residues. As DNA, the CDR3 is TGCGCCAGCAACCAGGGACCGGCCAGGGGGAACACTGAAGCTTTCTTT. Protein product: CASNQGPARGNTEAFF.

V usage is TRBV13 and J usage is TRBJ2-5, with a weak D call TRBD2 (7 bases). CDR3 length: 13 amino acids. The germline V and J ends were trimmed by 3 bases and 5 bases, with 10 bases remaining between them. Looked up from germline, CDR1 is PRHDT and CDR2 is FYEKMQ (reference sequence). The CDR3 loop is CASSFRGGETQYF. In DNA form, the CDR3 reads TGTGCCAGCAGCTTCCGCGGGGGCGAGACCCAGTACTTC.

V is TRBV9 and J is TRBJ2-2, with D unclear. This CDR3 region has 11 residues. Looked up from germline, CDR1 is SGDLS and CDR2 is YYNGEE. With 4 bases removed from V and 5 bases from J, the gap between germline ends came to 3 bases. CDR3 nucleotide sequence: TGTGCCAGCAGCTCTACCGGGGAGCTGTTTTTT. Translating gives CASSSTGELFF. The whole variable domain, remainder taken from reference TRBV9 and TRBJ2-2, is DSGVTQTPKHLITATGQRVTLRCSPRSGDLSVYWYQQSLDQGLQFLIQYYNGEERAKGNILERFSAQQFPDLHSELNLSSLELGDSALYFCASSSTGELFFGEGSRLTVL.

The V call is TRBV7-2, the J call TRBJ2-3; 7 bases match TRBD2. This CDR3 spans 15 amino acids. Germline trimming cut 5 bases from V and 1 base from J; bases unmatched to any gene: 6. Germline V gene data show CDR1 as SGHTA and CDR2 as FQGNSA. For the CDR3, the DNA is TGTGCCAGCAGCCCATCGGGACTACGCACAGATACGCAGTATTTT. Protein: CASSPSGLRTDTQYF. The full variable domain, rest sourced from reference TRBV7-2 and TRBJ2-3, is GAGVSQSPSNKVTEKGKDVELRCDPISGHTALYWYRQSLGQGLEFLIYFQGNSAPDKSGLPSDRFSAERTGGSVSTLTIQRTQQEDSAVYLCASSPSGLRTDTQYFGPGTRLTVL.

V gene TRBV6-1 combines with J gene TRBJ2-1; 11 bases line up with TRBD1. Germline CDR1 and CDR2: MNHNS and SASEGT. V dropped 0 bases and J dropped 7; count of bases not matched to a gene: 2. The CDR3 is made up of 15 amino acids. In DNA, the CDR3 is TGTGCCAGCAGTGAAGCGGACAGGGGGCGGAATGAGCAGTTCTTC. As protein: CASSEADRGRNEQFF.